These 9 T cell receptor beta chains came from one sample sequenced in a study of shared clonotypes between healthy human individuals. The protocol was immunoSEQ multiplex PCR, while the TCRdb copy is restricted to in-frame clones and leaves out a portion. The sample lists about a million clones, around 77% occurring once. The sequenced material came from memory CD4+ T cells from PBMCs. Subset denoted: CD45RA-negative fraction. These receptor sequences come from a young man in good health. Some clones in this sample may be carry-over from other donors' samples.

CDR3 region: CASSQGGVNEQFF. The CDR3 DNA reads TGTGCCAGCAGCCAGGGAGGGGTGAATGAGCAGTTCTTC. The chain couples TRBV7-6 to TRBJ2-1; 7 nucleotides agree with TRBD2. In germline, CDR1 is SGHVS, CDR2 FNYEAQ. This CDR3 spans 13 amino acids. V trimming: 5 bases; J trimming: 7 bases; junction bases outside the gene matches: 5.

This sequence joins TRBV29-1 and TRBJ2-1, with 9 bases lining up with TRBD1. The CDR3 extends over 15 amino acids. The germline V gene encodes CDR1 SQVTM and CDR2 ANQGSEA. Trimming at V came to 7 bases and at J to 4 bases, leaving 11 bases not matched to a gene. The CDR3 DNA reads as TGCAGCGCGGAGCGCCGGGACAGGGAGTACAATGAGCAGTTCTTC. Residues: CSAERRDREYNEQFF.

This chain joins TRBV10-3 and TRBJ2-7, with 7 bases that match TRBD2. V trimming: 6 bases; J trimming: 1 base; junction bases outside the gene matches: 9. CDR1 ENHRY and CDR2 SYGVKD come from the germline V gene. This CDR3 has 15 residues. The CDR3 DNA is TGTGCCATCAGCCCACTTGCGGGAGTATCCTACGAGCAGTACTTC. As protein: CAISPLAGVSYEQYF.

The chain combines TRBV5-1 with TRBJ2-5, with 8 bases lining up with TRBD1. Germline V CDR1 and CDR2: SGHRS, YFSETQ. The V segment lost 0 bases and the J segment 5 bases; nucleotides outside the gene matches: 15. The CDR3 is 18 amino acids. CDR3 nucleotide sequence: TGCGCCAGCAGCTTGGTATTTTCTGGGACAGGAGGGCAGGAGACCCAGTACTTC. Translating it yields CASSLVFSGTGGQETQYF.

The chain carries TRBV5-1 and TRBJ1-2; no reliable D call. Per the germline V gene, CDR1 is SGHRS and CDR2 is YFSETQ. The CDR3 consists of 13 residues. V lost 2 bases to trimming and J lost 3 bases, with 8 bases between them. The CDR3 DNA is TGCGCCAGCAGCTTACGGGTTGACTATGGCTACACCTTC. It encodes CASSLRVDYGYTF.

As to this clone: At one boundary the junction diverges from the germline segment, which might be a read error. The CDR3 DNA sequence: TGTGCCAGCAGTTTCCAGCAAAATCAGGTTTTT. Translated: CASSFQQNQVF. The chain links TRBV28 to TRBJ1-4, with unresolved D. From germline, CDR1 is MDHEN and CDR2 SYDVKM. The CDR3 is made up of 11 amino acids.

The count of this clone is one. This chain connects TRBV29-1 to TRBJ1-2; a weak D match, TRBD1 (5 bases). The CDR3 is 13 amino acids. Trimming shortened V by 4 bases and J by 5 bases, and 14 bases separated the two germline ends. CDR1 SQVTM and CDR2 ANQGSEA come from the germline V gene. The DNA for the CDR3 is TGCAGCGTTGCAGGACAAGTTCGGTATGGCTACACCTTC. Amino acids: CSVAGQVRYGYTF.

This CDR3 is CASSRMDRGYEQYF. CDR3 bases: TGTGCCAGCAGCAGAATGGACCGCGGGTACGAGCAGTACTTC. The V and J genes are TRBV11-2 and TRBJ2-7, with a weak D call TRBD2 (5 bases). This CDR3 comprises 14 residues. Germline V gene data show CDR1 as SGHAT and CDR2 as FQNNGV. The ends were cut back, 5 bases at V and 4 bases at J, with 15 bases in the middle.

The V gene is TRBV5-1, the J gene TRBJ2-1; D gene ambiguous. This CDR3 has 11 residues. Germline V gene data show CDR1 as SGHRS and CDR2 as YFSETQ. Trimming stripped 2 bases from V and 9 bases from J, with 6 bases between. The CDR3 is CASSFLSEQFF. In DNA form, the CDR3 reads TGCGCCAGCAGCTTTCTCAGTGAGCAGTTCTTC.